Presented here are 22 T cell receptor beta chains from one specimen sequenced in a study of read filtering for tumor transcriptome and immune sequencing. The library was built from around 0.4 ug RNA with molecular barcoded adaptors for alpha/delta and beta/gamma chains. TCRdb processed the reads anew with MiXCR; each CDR3 protein has one entry. The data show about 93,000 distinct CDR3 sequences, 20% to 25% seen once. What was sequenced was a population of CD138-negative cells sorted from bone marrow. The receptors were sampled from a donor at least 40 years old with multiple myeloma.

This clonotype has ten or more counts. The V gene is TRBV6-6, the J gene TRBJ1-5; D is undetermined. This CDR3 comprises 13 residues. The germline CDR1 and CDR2 sequences are MNHNY and SVGAGI (reference sequence). The V end lost 6 bases, the J end lost 4 bases, and 10 bases lay between the germline ends. CDR3 sequence reads: CASSIDGNQPQHF. As DNA, the CDR3 is TGTGCCAGCAGCATTGACGGGAATCAGCCCCAGCATTTT.

The J gene is TRBJ1-6, the V gene TRBV20-1; D not certain. The germline V gene has CDR1 DFQATT and CDR2 SNEGSKA (reference sequence). The CDR3 sequence is 9 residues long. Trimming removed 6 bases at V and 11 bases at J, with 5 bases between. CDR3 amino acids: CSAGPPLHF. The CDR3 nucleotides are TGCAGTGCCGGCCCACCCCTCCACTTT.

This clonotype has a count of ten or more. The CDR3 nucleotides read TGCAGTGCCGGAGCTTCCAATTCACCCCTCCACTTT. Amino acids: CSAGASNSPLHF. The V call is TRBV20-1, the J call TRBJ1-6, with D unresolved. The V and J ends lost 6 bases and 7 bases respectively, with 10 bases between them. Germline V gene sequence: CDR1 DFQATT, CDR2 SNEGSKA (reference sequence). CDR3 length: 12 amino acids.

Comments on this clonotype: This may stem from a read error, because a much larger clone lies one nucleotide away. V usage is TRBV20-1 and J usage is TRBJ2-5, with TRBD2 as a possible D gene (6 bases). The germline V gene has CDR1 DFQATT and CDR2 SNEGSKA (reference sequence). This CDR3 is built from 14 residues. For the CDR3, the DNA is TGCAGTGCTAGGATGGCGACTACGGGAGAGACCCGGTACTTC. This codes for CSARMATTGETRYF.

This clonotype was counted ten times or more. The J gene is TRBJ1-5, the V gene TRBV20-1; D gene unclear. Germline V gene lookup returns CDR1 DFQATT and CDR2 SNEGSKA (reference sequence). CDR3 size: 14 residues. V lost 7 bases to trimming and J lost 2 bases, with 15 bases between them. The CDR3 coding sequence is TGCAGTGGAGCTGCGGGGTCGGGCAATCAGCCCCAGCATTTT. This translates into CSGAAGSGNQPQHF.

This clonotype has a single count. A read error may explain this, as a much larger clone is one base away. Given the absence of the conserved phenylalanine or tryptophan at the CDR3 end, a read error is likely. The chain is built from TRBV23-1 and TRBJ1-2, with 7 nucleotides matching TRBD1. TRBV23-1 has ORF status, its function being uncertain. J was trimmed by 4 bases and V by 10 bases; bases with no gene match: 18. There are 16 residues in the CDR3. CDR3 coding DNA: TGCGCCACGCCCGGGACAGCCTATCATCAATTCTATGGCTACACCCTC. As protein: CATPGTAYHQFYGYTL.

The chain is built from TRBV21-1 and TRBJ2-3; the DNA was not compared with TRBD2, the D call given in the table. TRBV21-1 is an annotated pseudogene. This CDR3 comprises 15 residues. As DNA, the CDR3 is TGTGCCAGCAGCAACCTACCCAGGGCCCGTTGTACGCAGTATTTT. Residues: CASSNLPRARCTQYF.

The chain is built from TRBV20-1 and TRBJ2-1; D assignment may be TRBD1 or TRBD2 (7 bases each). With 4 bases removed from V and 6 bases from J, the gap between germline ends came to 19 bases. The CDR3 sequence is 15 residues long. CDR1 DFQATT and CDR2 SNEGSKA come from the germline V gene (reference sequence). Written as DNA, the CDR3 is TGCAGTGCTATAGGGATGCAGGGGGGGAGCAATGAGCAGTTCTTC. It is translated as CSAIGMQGGSNEQFF.

The chain recombines TRBV28 with TRBJ2-7; D could derive from TRBD1 or TRBD2 (5 bases each). From germline, CDR1 is MDHEN and CDR2 SYDVKM. V was clipped by 3 bases and J by 0 bases, with 15 bases between them. The CDR3 consists of 16 residues. The CDR3 loop is CASSFASPGLSYEQYF. The CDR3 coding sequence is TGTGCCAGCAGTTTCGCCTCCCCGGGGCTCTCCTACGAGCAGTACTTC. The whole variable domain, remainder taken from reference TRBV28 and TRBJ2-7, is DVKVTQSSRYLVKRTGEKVFLECVQDMDHENMFWYRQDPGLGLRLIYFSYDVKMKEKGDIPEGYSVSREKKERFSLILESASTNQTSMYLCASSFASPGLSYEQYFGPGTRLTVT.

V gene TRBV12-3 or TRBV12-4 combines with J gene TRBJ2-4; D is possibly TRBD1 (6 bases). The CDR3 runs 14 residues. V lost 6 bases, J lost 0 bases, and 9 bases lay in between. CDR3 DNA sequence: TGTGCCAGCAGCCCACAGGGAGCCAAAAACATTCAGTACTTC. Its protein product is CASSPQGAKNIQYF.

This clonotype was seen ten or more times. This sequence joins TRBV6-5 and TRBJ1-5; 9 bases align to TRBD1. The CDR3 has 19 amino acids. V shed 5 bases and J 7 bases; nucleotides not matched to a gene: 21. CDR1 and CDR2 (germline): MNHEY, SVGAGI. The CDR3 spells CASSPSGQGTRIAGQPQHF. CDR3 sequence (DNA): TGTGCCAGCAGTCCCTCGGGACAGGGCACCAGGATAGCCGGCCAGCCCCAGCATTTT.

This clonotype was detected ten times or more. The chain couples TRBV7-2 to TRBJ2-3; weak D call: TRBD1 (5 bases). The germline V gene has CDR1 SGHTA and CDR2 FQGNSA. V lost 0 bases and J lost 2, with 6 bases in between. The CDR3 covers 14 residues. CDR3 sequence reads: CASSLAGLTDTQYF. The CDR3 DNA reads TGTGCCAGCAGCTTAGCGGGGCTCACAGATACGCAGTATTTT.

This clonotype has more than one count but fewer than ten. The chain couples TRBV7-9 to TRBJ2-3, with TRBD2 identical over 8 bases. Trimming at V came to 5 bases and at J to 4 bases, leaving 5 bases not matched to a gene. The CDR3 extends over 14 amino acids. Germline loops: CDR1 SEHNR, CDR2 FQNEAQ (reference sequence). The CDR3 here is CASSPRGGSDTQYF. CDR3 in DNA: TGTGCCAGCAGCCCTCGCGGGGGGTCAGATACGCAGTATTTT.

The chain carries TRBV29-1 and TRBJ1-1; D unclear. V lost 2 bases and J 6 bases, leaving 13 bases between the germline ends. The length of the CDR3 is 13 residues. Germline V gene sequence: CDR1 SQVTM, CDR2 ANQGSEA. This CDR3 is CSVENPTGSEAFF. As DNA, the CDR3 is TGCAGCGTTGAAAACCCCACGGGATCTGAAGCTTTCTTT.

This clonotype was detected a few times. The rearrangement joins TRBV29-1 to TRBJ1-2; D gene ambiguous. From germline, CDR1 is SQVTM and CDR2 ANQGSEA. Trimming pared 3 bases from V and 6 bases from J, leaving 5 bases between. The CDR3 contains 10 residues. CDR3 sequence reads: CSVEKNGYTF. The CDR3 coding sequence is TGCAGCGTTGAGAAGAATGGCTACACCTTC.

This clonotype was counted many times. V and J are TRBV6-6 and TRBJ2-7; D may be TRBD1 (6 bases). Germline CDR1 and CDR2: MNHNY and SVGAGI (reference sequence). The ends were cut back, 7 bases at V and 7 bases at J, with 14 bases in the middle. The CDR3 contains 12 residues. CDR3 in DNA: TGTGCCAGCACAGGGCAGGGGCTTGAGCAGTACTTC. Its protein product is CASTGQGLEQYF.

A note on this clonotype: A read error is possible here, since a much larger clone lies one base away. The V and J genes are TRBV20-1 and TRBJ1-5, with D possibly matching TRBD1 (5 bases). TRBJ2-3 matches the DNA end more closely, so the J call is doubtful. CDR3 length: 14 residues. Germline-derived CDR1 and CDR2 are DFQATT and SNEGSKA (reference sequence). This chain's CDR3 is CSAFDSYSNQPQYF. CDR3 sequence (DNA): TGCAGTGCTTTCGACAGTTATAGCAATCAGCCCCAGTATTTT.

This chain joins TRBV28 and TRBJ1-2; possible D gene TRBD1, 5 bases. The germline V gene encodes CDR1 MDHEN and CDR2 SYDVKM. The CDR3 sequence is 13 residues long. V lost 11 bases, J lost 4 bases, and 17 bases lay in between. CDR3: CAGKVVGTYGYTF. The CDR3 DNA is TGTGCCGGCAAGGTGGTAGGGACCTATGGCTACACCTTC.

In its sample, this clonotype was seen many times. The chain links TRBV10-2 to TRBJ1-6, with D tentatively TRBD1 (5 bases). CDR3 size: 16 residues. Germline-derived CDR1 and CDR2 are WSHSY and SAAADI. V was trimmed by 2 bases and J by 7 bases, leaving 15 bases between them. CDR3 loop: CASSEGAGPANSPLHF. CDR3 nucleotides: TGCGCCAGCAGTGAGGGGGCAGGGCCGGCCAATTCACCCCTCCACTTT.

This clonotype was picked up many times. The chain employs TRBV28 and TRBJ2-7; D call uncertain. With 5 bases removed from V and 3 bases from J, the gap between germline ends came to 14 bases. This CDR3 spans 14 amino acids. The germline gives CDR1 MDHEN, CDR2 SYDVKM. The CDR3 region has the DNA TGTGCCAGCAGTGTACTGGGCGGTAGCTACGAGCAGTACTTC. This encodes CASSVLGGSYEQYF.

This clonotype showed up many times. The chain joins TRBV6-5 to TRBJ1-1; D is undetermined. The V end was cut by 10 bases, the J end by 0 bases, with 12 bases between. CDR3 length: 13 amino acids. Per germline, CDR1 MNHEY and CDR2 SVGAGI. The chain's CDR3 is CATSSELNTEAFF. The CDR3 coding sequence is TGTGCCACTTCATCCGAGCTGAACACTGAAGCTTTCTTT.

This clonotype appeared many times. The chain joins TRBV7-2 to TRBJ2-7, with D perhaps TRBD2 (6 bases). CDR1 SGHTA and CDR2 FQGNSA come from the germline V gene. V lost 5 bases and J 3 bases, leaving 14 bases between the germline ends. The CDR3 covers 14 residues. The CDR3 loop is CASSPSVQNYEQYF. The CDR3 bases are TGTGCCAGCAGCCCTAGCGTACAGAACTACGAGCAGTACTTC.